What follows are 18 T cell receptor beta chains derived from one specimen sequenced in a study of blood T cell repertoires in COVID-19. The repertoire was sequenced with immunoSEQ multiplex PCR; TCRdb's copy has only in-frame clones and lacks some. The sample includes roughly 290,000 clones, roughly 86% of them seen just once. Sequenced material: peripheral blood. The receptors come from a woman in her 30s who had recovered from COVID-19.

The J gene is TRBJ2-1, the V gene TRBV11-2; D ambiguous. Trimming removed 5 bases from V and 0 bases from J, with 11 bases in between. CDR3 length: 15 residues. Per germline, CDR1 SGHAT and CDR2 FQNNGV. The CDR3 region is CASSRQASSYNEQFF. CDR3 sequence (DNA): TGTGCCAGCAGCCGTCAGGCAAGCTCCTACAATGAGCAGTTCTTC.

The rearrangement links TRBV5-6 to TRBJ2-3; 7 bases agree with TRBD2. The V segment lost 0 bases and the J segment 0 bases; nucleotides outside the gene matches: 7. The CDR3 runs 17 residues. Germline CDR1 is SGHDT and CDR2 is YYEEEE. CDR3 DNA sequence: TGTGCCAGCAGCTTGGTGGGGACTAAAACTAGCACAGATACGCAGTATTTT. It yields the protein CASSLVGTKTSTDTQYF.

This chain joins TRBV4-2 and TRBJ2-1, with 14 bases identical to TRBD2. V was clipped by 1 base and J by 1 base; unmatched bases: 9. This CDR3 is 20 amino acids long. Germline-derived CDR1 and CDR2 are LGHNA and YNFKEQ. Written as DNA, the CDR3 is TGTGCCAGCAGCCAAGGAGGGACTAGCGGGAGTCTGGGGTCCTACAATGAGCAGTTCTTC. Protein product: CASSQGGTSGSLGSYNEQFF.

The gene calls are TRBV15 and TRBJ1-3; D not resolved. Germline V gene lookup returns CDR1 LNHNV and CDR2 YYDKDF (reference sequence). This CDR3 comprises 13 residues. The ends were cut back, 1 base at V and 6 bases at J, with 7 bases in the middle. The CDR3 DNA reads as TGTGCCACCAGCAGAGCTACGGTAAACACCATATATTTT. Translating gives CATSRATVNTIYF.

On this clone: The sample has other DNA sequences that encode this CDR3 too. The rearrangement joins TRBV27 to TRBJ2-1; tentatively, D is TRBD1 (5 bases). The CDR3 has 15 amino acids. Trimming took off 2 bases at V and 2 bases at J, with 10 bases between the two ends. Per the germline V gene, CDR1 is MNHEY and CDR2 is SMNVEV (reference sequence). Here the CDR3 DNA reads TGTGCCAGCAGTTTAGGGGCAGGGCCCTACAATGAGCAGTTCTTC. This sequence encodes CASSLGAGPYNEQFF.

This clone came up once. The chain carries TRBV27 and TRBJ2-7, with 7 bases aligning to TRBD1. CDR1 is MNHEY and CDR2 is SMNVEV in the germline V gene (reference sequence). V was pared by 6 bases and J by 6 bases, with 5 bases of the junction left unmatched. The CDR3 is made up of 12 amino acids. CDR3 in DNA: TGTGCCAGCAGCCCAGACAGGGTCGAGCAGTACTTC. Translated: CASSPDRVEQYF.

This clone occurred a few times. The genes are TRBV7-2 and TRBJ2-7; 10 bases line up with TRBD2. The CDR3 is 16 amino acids. V was clipped by 0 bases and J by 5 bases; unmatched bases: 7. Germline lookup yields CDR1 SGHTA and CDR2 FQGNSA. This CDR3 reads CASSLARASGSHEQYF. CDR3 in DNA: TGTGCCAGCAGCTTAGCGCGGGCTAGCGGGAGCCACGAGCAGTACTTC.

The genes are TRBV5-4 and TRBJ2-5; possibly TRBD2 for D (6 bases). This CDR3 spans 15 amino acids. With 3 bases removed from V and 4 bases from J, the gap between germline ends came to 16 bases. From germline, CDR1 is SGHNT and CDR2 YYREEE (reference sequence). The CDR3 region is CASSSRTPGGETQYF. The CDR3 DNA follows: TGTGCCAGCAGCTCCCGGACCCCCGGGGGAGAGACCCAGTACTTC.

The chain has TRBV29-1 and TRBJ2-1; 8 bases line up with TRBD2. Germline V lookup: CDR1 SQVTM, CDR2 ANQGSEA. The CDR3 length is 14 residues. The trim removed 6 bases at V and 8 bases at J, leaving 12 bases unmatched. The DNA of the CDR3 is TGCAGCGTCTCCAACGGGGGGGGCGTCTATGAGCAGTTCTTC. It yields the protein CSVSNGGGVYEQFF.

The chain uses TRBV18 and TRBJ2-2; 9 nucleotides match TRBD1. Germline V gene data show CDR1 as KGHSH and CDR2 as LQKENI. The CDR3 covers 17 residues. V shed 4 bases, J shed 6 bases, and the junction held 12 bases outside the gene matches. CDR3 in amino acids: CASSLYSGQGSAGELFF. CDR3 bases: TGTGCCAGCTCACTCTACTCTGGACAGGGGAGCGCCGGGGAGCTGTTTTTT.

This chain links TRBV3-1 (or the pseudogene TRBV3-2) with TRBJ1-4; the match to TRBD1 covers 11 bases. Germline V gives CDR1 LGHDT, CDR2 YNNKEL (reference sequence). With V trimmed by 0 bases and J by 4 bases, 1 base remained unmatched. This CDR3 region has 16 residues. The CDR3 coding sequence is TGTGCCAGCAGCCAAGAAGGGACAGGGGGTAATGAAAAACTGTTTTTT. Translating gives CASSQEGTGGNEKLFF.

In its sample, this clone was seen once. J is TRBJ2-7 and V is TRBV19, with 8 bases aligning to TRBD1. After removal of 3 bases from V and 8 bases from J, the junction contained 12 bases not matched to a gene. Germline V CDR1 and CDR2: LNHDA, SQIVND (reference sequence). The CDR3 extends over 15 amino acids. CDR3 amino acids: CASSMGTGLLMQQYF. CDR3 bases: TGTGCCAGTAGTATGGGGACAGGATTACTTATGCAGCAGTACTTC.

The chain combines TRBV7-9 with TRBJ1-2; the D is unclear. Germline CDR1 is SEHNR and CDR2 is FQNEAQ (reference sequence). The V end was cut by 3 bases, the J end by 3 bases, with 8 bases between. CDR3 length equals 13 residues. The CDR3 DNA sequence: TGTGCCAGCAGCTTTACAGAAGACTATGGCTACACCTTC. Amino acid sequence: CASSFTEDYGYTF.

The chain carries TRBV30 and TRBJ1-3; no clear D gene. The CDR3 runs to 11 residues. Germline V gives CDR1 GTSNPN, CDR2 SVGIG (reference sequence). Trimming cost V 1 base and J 9 bases, with 7 bases left between them. The CDR3 here is CAWSGTSTIYF. The CDR3 coding sequence is TGTGCCTGGAGTGGTACAAGCACCATATATTTT.

CDR3 sequence: CATLGQGTSGANVLTF. The DNA for the CDR3 is TGTGCCACCTTGGGACAGGGGACATCTGGGGCCAACGTCCTGACTTTC. J is TRBJ2-6 and V is TRBV3-1 (or the pseudogene TRBV3-2); TRBD1 aligns across 10 bases. V shed 10 bases, J shed 1 base, and the junction held 7 bases outside the gene matches. CDR3 size: 16 residues. The V gene's germline CDR1 is LGHDT and CDR2 YNNKEL (reference sequence).

The chain has TRBV7-9 and TRBJ2-1, with 11 bases matching TRBD2. There are 14 residues in the CDR3. Germline CDR1 is SEHNR and CDR2 is FQNEAQ (reference sequence). V was clipped by 5 bases and J by 7 bases; unmatched bases: 4. In DNA, the CDR3 is TGTGCCAGCAGCCTTAGCGGGAGGGGGAATGAGCAGTTCTTC. Its protein product is CASSLSGRGNEQFF.

This clone has only a few counts. V is TRBV10-3 and J is TRBJ2-3, with 14 bases fitting TRBD2. The CDR3 has 16 residues. V trimming: 6 bases; J trimming: 4 bases; junction bases outside the gene matches: 6. CDR1 and CDR2 (germline): ENHRY, SYGVKD. In nucleotides, the CDR3 is TGTGCCATCAGCTCCGGGACTAGCGGGAGTGCAGATACGCAGTATTTT. It is translated as CAISSGTSGSADTQYF.

This clone was recorded only once. The chain carries TRBV4-2 and TRBJ1-4; D ambiguous. V lost 4 bases and J lost 5, with 26 bases in between. The CDR3 covers 19 residues. Germline V gives CDR1 LGHNA, CDR2 YNFKEQ. The DNA of the CDR3 is TGTGCCAGCAGCCTCCCTAAGGACTCGTTCAACCCCTTAAATGAAAAACTGTTTTTT. It codes for CASSLPKDSFNPLNEKLFF.